What follows are 8 T cell receptor beta chains derived from one specimen sequenced in a study of radiation and T cells in renal cell carcinoma. This sample's treatment: treatment-naive control, cytoreductive nephrectomy. The assay was immunoSEQ multiplex PCR, and TCRdb's table has in-frame clones only and misses some. The table records around 20,000 clones, about 61% of them present only once. The source material was tumor tissue, sampled from a patient whose treatment was nephrectomy without radiotherapy. These receptors were obtained from a man aged 50 to 60 with renal cell carcinoma.

The chain couples TRBV7-2 to TRBJ2-1; 7 nucleotides line up with TRBD2. The germline gives CDR1 SGHTA, CDR2 FQGNSA. Germline trimming cut 1 base from V and 2 bases from J; bases unmatched to any gene: 5. This CDR3 is 16 amino acids long. The CDR3 loop is CASSLGSSGTYNEQFF. The CDR3 DNA follows: TGTGCCAGCAGCTTAGGTTCGAGCGGGACCTACAATGAGCAGTTCTTC.

Concerning this clone: Germline and junction disagree at one end, which may indicate a read error. The rearrangement joins TRBV2 to TRBJ2-7; perhaps D is TRBD1 or TRBD2 (5 bases each). This CDR3 contains 13 residues. The germline CDR1 and CDR2 sequences are SNHLY and FYNNEI. CDR3: CASSAIGTPERYF. Written as DNA, the CDR3 is TGTGCCAGCAGTGCGATCGGGACCCCTGAGCGGTACTTC.

Note on this clone: The junction does not match germline at one end; this may be a read error. This chain joins TRBV7-2 and TRBJ2-7, with D possibly TRBD1 on 6 matching bases. CDR3 size: 15 residues. Germline assignment: CDR1 SGHTA and CDR2 FQGNSA. The CDR3 nucleotides read TGTGCCAGCAGTTTAGAAGGGGGATCCTCCTACGAGCAGTACTTC. It encodes CASSLEGGSSYEQYF.

This clone turned up a few times. V gene TRBV19 combines with J gene TRBJ1-4; no clear D. This CDR3 has 12 residues. The germline V gene encodes CDR1 LNHDA and CDR2 SQIVND (reference sequence). Trimming removed 2 bases at V and 8 bases at J, with 6 bases between. The CDR3 region is CASSIRAEKLFF. The CDR3 DNA follows: TGTGCCAGTAGTATAAGGGCGGAAAAACTGTTTTTT.

In this sample, this clone turned up once. The chain combines TRBV19 with TRBJ1-4; weak D call: TRBD1 (5 bases). V lost 7 bases to trimming and J lost 0 bases, with 12 bases between them. Germline-derived CDR1 and CDR2 are LNHDA and SQIVND (reference sequence). The CDR3 covers 15 residues. CDR3 in amino acids: CASNRQTSTNEKLFF. CDR3 nucleotides: TGTGCCAGTAACCGACAGACCTCAACTAATGAAAAACTGTTTTTT.

The genes are TRBV7-2 and TRBJ2-3; 7 bases map to TRBD2. Germline assignment: CDR1 SGHTA and CDR2 FQGNSA. With 3 bases clipped from V and 4 bases from J, the junction kept 7 bases outside the gene matches. The CDR3 loop spans 15 amino acids. The CDR3 region is CASSFQLAGADTQYF. CDR3 coding DNA: TGTGCCAGCAGCTTCCAGCTCGCGGGGGCAGATACGCAGTATTTT.

This clone was found a few times. The rearrangement uses TRBV7-9 and TRBJ2-7, with 7 positions matching TRBD2. Trimming at V came to 5 bases and at J to 5 bases, leaving 3 bases not matched to a gene. This CDR3 has 12 amino acids. From germline, CDR1 is SEHNR and CDR2 FQNEAQ (reference sequence). CDR3 DNA: TGTGCCAGCAGCCCCAGCGGGAACGAGCAGTACTTC. Translated: CASSPSGNEQYF.

V is TRBV5-6 and J is TRBJ2-7; TRBD1 agrees at 8 bases. V shed 2 bases, J shed 12 bases, and the junction held 10 bases outside the gene matches. This CDR3 is 13 amino acids long. CDR1 and CDR2 from the germline V gene are SGHDT and YYEEEE. CDR3 DNA: TGTGCCAGCAGCTTAGATCTAGAAGGACAGGGGTACTTC. It encodes CASSLDLEGQGYF. The variable domain in full, completed from reference TRBV5-6 and TRBJ2-7, reads DAGVTQSPTHLIKTRGQQVTLRCSPKSGHDTVSWYQQALGQGPQFIFQYYEEEERQRGNFPDRFSGHQFPNYSSELNVNALLLGDSALYLCASSLDLEGQGYFGPGTRLTVT.